The rows below give T cell receptor beta chains drawn from one sample of a study of shared clonotypes between healthy human individuals. The repertoire was sequenced with immunoSEQ multiplex PCR; TCRdb's copy has only in-frame clones and lacks some. Of 640,000 or so clones detected, around 72% appear once; the ten largest clones hold about 1.8%. Sequencing used memory CD4+ T cells sorted from blood. All receptors derive from a woman in her 30s in good health. Both conserved end residues are part of each CDR3. The D gene is left open where the match is weak. Not every row has a clone size; where given, it reads once, few, many or a size class.

cdr3_nt: TGTGCCAGCAGCTCCACCCCCGGGGCGACCGGGGAGCTGTTTTTT
cdr3_aa: CASSSTPGATGELFF
clone_size: NA
cdr3_length: 15
d_call: NA
v_call: TRBV7-7
j_call: TRBJ2-2

cdr3_nt: TGCGCCAGCAGCCTCACAGAGAACACCGGGGAGCTGTTTTTT
cdr3_aa: CASSLTENTGELFF
clone_size: NA
cdr3_length: 14
d_call: NA
v_call: TRBV4-1
j_call: TRBJ2-2

cdr3_nt: TGTGCCAGCACATCGGGGTTTGGGAGTAACGTGCAGTACTTC
cdr3_aa: CASTSGFGSNVQYF
clone_size: once
cdr3_length: 14
d_call: NA
v_call: TRBV28
j_call: TRBJ2-7

cdr3_nt: TGCAGCGTTGACGGAGGAGTCAACACCGGGGAGCTGTTTTTT
cdr3_aa: CSVDGGVNTGELFF
clone_size: few
cdr3_length: 14
d_call: NA
v_call: TRBV29-1
j_call: TRBJ2-2

cdr3_nt: TGTGCCAGCAGCCTGACAGTGGGGTATGGCTACACCTTC
cdr3_aa: CASSLTVGYGYTF
clone_size: once
cdr3_length: 13
d_call: NA
v_call: TRBV7-2
j_call: TRBJ1-2

cdr3_nt: TGTGCCATCAGTGGATACAGTAACTATGGCTACACCTTC
cdr3_aa: CAISGYSNYGYTF
clone_size: NA
cdr3_length: 13
d_call: NA
v_call: TRBV10-3
j_call: TRBJ1-2

cdr3_nt: TGTGCCAGCAGTGTTTCCGCACTTCATGAGCAGTTCTTC
cdr3_aa: CASSVSALHEQFF
clone_size: NA
cdr3_length: 13
d_call: NA
v_call: TRBV27
j_call: TRBJ2-1

cdr3_nt: TGTGCCAGCAGCGGACTAGCGGGAGGATACGAGCAGTACTTC
cdr3_aa: CASSGLAGGYEQYF
clone_size: NA
cdr3_length: 14
d_call: TRBD2
v_call: TRBV2
j_call: TRBJ2-7

cdr3_nt: TGTGCCACCAGCAGAGGACTAGCGGGTCGGCACACAGATACGCAGTATTTT
cdr3_aa: CATSRGLAGRHTDTQYF
clone_size: NA
cdr3_length: 17
d_call: TRBD2
v_call: TRBV15
j_call: TRBJ2-3

cdr3_nt: TGTGCCAGCAGCGGGACAGTTATTGGCAATCAGCCCCAGCATTTT
cdr3_aa: CASSGTVIGNQPQHF
clone_size: few
cdr3_length: 15
d_call: TRBD1
v_call: TRBV2
j_call: TRBJ1-5

cdr3_nt: TGTGCCAGCAGTGGCTTAGGGGGGTCGTACCAAGAGACCCAGTACTTC
cdr3_aa: CASSGLGGSYQETQYF
clone_size: once
cdr3_length: 16
d_call: NA
v_call: TRBV28
j_call: TRBJ2-5

cdr3_nt: TGCGCCAGCAGCTTTAGGGCTAGAGAAGTGACCCAGTACTTC
cdr3_aa: CASSFRAREVTQYF
clone_size: NA
cdr3_length: 14
d_call: NA
v_call: TRBV5-1
j_call: TRBJ2-5

cdr3_nt: TGTGCCAGCAGTCCTCGAGGGACAGGAGGTTATCAGCCCCAGCATTTT
cdr3_aa: CASSPRGTGGYQPQHF
clone_size: NA
cdr3_length: 16
d_call: TRBD1
v_call: TRBV28
j_call: TRBJ1-5

cdr3_nt: TGTGCCAGCAGTTCATTATTTGGGGATCAGCCCCAGCATTTT
cdr3_aa: CASSSLFGDQPQHF
clone_size: few
cdr3_length: 14
d_call: NA
v_call: TRBV6-6
j_call: TRBJ1-5

cdr3_nt: TGTGCCACCGAGCGGGAGTGGTCCGAGCAGTACTTC
cdr3_aa: CATEREWSEQYF
clone_size: NA
cdr3_length: 12
d_call: TRBD2
v_call: TRBV6-1
j_call: TRBJ2-7

cdr3_nt: TGTGCCAGCAGCGTAGGTGTAGAGGGGGCGCGTGAAAAACTGTTTTTT
cdr3_aa: CASSVGVEGAREKLFF
clone_size: NA
cdr3_length: 16
d_call: TRBD1
v_call: TRBV9
j_call: TRBJ1-4

cdr3_nt: TGTGCCAGCTCACCATACGTAGGATTAGAGACTGGAAACACCATATATTTT
cdr3_aa: CASSPYVGLETGNTIYF
clone_size: NA
cdr3_length: 17
d_call: NA
v_call: TRBV18
j_call: TRBJ1-3

cdr3_nt: TGCGCCAGCAGCCGTCCGGAGGCCTACGAGCAGTACTTC
cdr3_aa: CASSRPEAYEQYF
clone_size: NA
cdr3_length: 13
d_call: NA
v_call: TRBV5-1
j_call: TRBJ2-7